The 9 T cell receptor beta chains below were found in one sample sequenced in a study of vaccination effects on CD4 cells after COVID-19. These receptors' antigens are unknown. Generated by immunoSEQ multiplex PCR, the TCRdb table keeps only in-frame clones and is missing some. The data contain about 47,000 clones, about 78% of them singletons. After less than 11 days in culture, the CD4+ T cells were isolated. The material was CD4+ T cells from PBMCs cultured without peptide, obtained before COVID-19 vaccination. All receptors derive from a human donor who had a prior SARS-CoV-2 infection.

The V call is TRBV11-1, the J call TRBJ2-3; weak D call: TRBD2 (6 bases). CDR1 is SGHAT, CDR2 FQDESV, per germline (reference sequence). V shed 10 bases and J shed 0 bases, with 17 bases lying between them. CDR3 size: 15 residues. The CDR3 nucleotides are TGTGCCACCAAGAAACGCGGGGAAAGCACAGATACGCAGTATTTT. Translation: CATKKRGESTDTQYF.

As DNA, the CDR3 is TGTGCCAGCAGTTACCCTGGGCAGGGCGGGAGGACTGAAGCTTTCTTT. The encoded protein is CASSYPGQGGRTEAFF. V usage is TRBV6-6 and J usage is TRBJ1-1; D is possibly TRBD1 (5 bases). This CDR3 is built from 16 residues. Germline V gene sequence: CDR1 MNHNY, CDR2 SVGAGI (reference sequence). Between the trimmed V and J ends, which lost 2 bases and 5 bases, there was a span of 18 bases.

The V call is TRBV27, the J call TRBJ2-2; 9 bases fit TRBD1. The CDR3 covers 17 residues. From germline, CDR1 is MNHEY and CDR2 SMNVEV (reference sequence). Trimming cost V 5 bases and J 0 bases; bases outside gene matches: 7. The chain's CDR3 is CASSLEWTGANTGELFF. The CDR3 region has the DNA TGTGCCAGCAGTCTAGAGTGGACAGGGGCGAACACCGGGGAGCTGTTTTTT.

This clone was recorded a few times. This chain uses TRBV5-6 with TRBJ2-1; 11 bases match TRBD2. V trimming: 6 bases; J trimming: 9 bases; junction bases outside the gene matches: 17. The CDR3 loop spans 17 amino acids. Germline V gives CDR1 SGHDT, CDR2 YYEEEE. CDR3 DNA sequence: TGTGCCAGCAAAGCTTGGGGTACTAGCGGGAGATTTGGTGAGCAGTTCTTC. Amino acid sequence: CASKAWGTSGRFGEQFF.

The rearrangement uses TRBV11-3 and TRBJ2-5; no clear D. Trimming stripped 1 base from V and 2 bases from J, with 11 bases between. The CDR3 is 15 amino acids. Germline V gene data show CDR1 as SGHNT and CDR2 as YENEEA. As DNA, the CDR3 is TGTGCCAGCAGCTTAGGGCTTACCTGGCAAGAGACCCAGTACTTC. Its translation: CASSLGLTWQETQYF.

The CDR3 region has the DNA TGTGCCAGCAGGGATCACAGGGGGCGCGGAAACACCATATATTTT. Protein: CASRDHRGRGNTIYF. The rearrangement uses TRBV2 and TRBJ1-3; 9 bases line up with TRBD1. This CDR3 has 15 amino acids. With V trimmed by 6 bases and J by 4 bases, 7 bases remained unmatched. Germline loops: CDR1 SNHLY, CDR2 FYNNEI.

This chain uses TRBV5-1 with TRBJ2-6; the D gene is possibly TRBD1 (5 bases). The length of the CDR3 is 14 residues. Trimming stripped 7 bases from V and 4 bases from J, with 12 bases between. Germline CDR1 reads SGHRS; CDR2 reads YFSETQ. The CDR3 here is CASVQGTGANVLTF. DNA for the CDR3: TGCGCCAGCGTCCAGGGAACCGGGGCCAACGTCCTGACTTTC. The whole variable domain, remainder taken from reference TRBV5-1 and TRBJ2-6, is KAGVTQTPRYLIKTRGQQVTLSCSPISGHRSVSWYQQTPGQGLQFLFEYFSETQRNKGNFPGRFSGRQFSNSRSEMNVSTLELGDSALYLCASVQGTGANVLTFGAGSRLTVL.

This chain connects TRBV5-3 to TRBJ2-1; possibly TRBD2 for D (5 bases). TRBV5-3 qualifies as an ORF whose function is uncertain. Trimming took off 4 bases at V and 5 bases at J, with 13 bases between the two ends. This CDR3 contains 14 residues. The chain's CDR3 is CARSPDLQNNEQFF. In DNA form, the CDR3 reads TGTGCCAGAAGCCCGGACTTACAAAACAATGAGCAGTTCTTC.

The chain employs TRBV4-2 and TRBJ1-4; weak D call: TRBD1 (5 bases). This CDR3 is built from 15 residues. Germline V gene lookup returns CDR1 LGHNA and CDR2 YNFKEQ. Trimming took 1 base from V and 8 from J, leaving 14 bases between them. CDR3 amino acids: CASSQALGGGEKLFF. The CDR3, as DNA: TGTGCCAGCAGCCAAGCTCTGGGGGGAGGGGAAAAACTGTTTTTT.